The rows below give T cell receptor beta chains drawn from one sample of a study of memory CD4+ T cells and cytomegalovirus serostatus. The method was immunoSEQ multiplex PCR; TCRdb's version includes in-frame clones alone and lacks a portion of them. The table records approximately 51,000 clones, roughly 80% of them present only once. Sequenced material: memory CD4+ T cells from blood. Receptor source: an adult in good health and CMV-seropositive. CDR3s include the opening cysteine and the closing phenylalanine or tryptophan. D genes are given only for firm matches. Only part of the rows carry a size: once, few, many, or a class if the clone is expanded.

>-|TRBJ1-1|TRBV5-5|-
CASSPDSNTEAFF
>-|TRBJ1-1|TRBV18|-
CASSPIPSQGTEAFF
>TRBD1|TRBJ1-2|TRBV6-1|once
CASSEFGGQGGGYTF
>-|TRBJ2-3|TRBV19|-
CASSIGSSSTDTQYF
>TRBD1|TRBJ2-1|TRBV5-1|few
CASSKGTGGGNEQFF
>-|TRBJ2-7|TRBV5-1|-
CASTLDSSSYEQYF
>-|TRBJ1-5|TRBV2|-
CASSDSRSYQPQHF
>-|TRBJ2-7|TRBV7-3|-
CASSFSGTAYEQYF
>-|TRBJ2-5|TRBV19|-
CASSLYVGVETQYF
>-|TRBJ2-7|TRBV6-6|-
CASSGDNYSYEQYF